The TCR beta chain under discussion was sequenced for a study of cytomegalovirus exposure and HLA in healthy donors. Overall study context: Unique TCR beta sequences numbering 95 million to 130 million came from 150 million to 200 million T cells in an earlier analysis. Whole-study findings and limits: The study labeled 164 TCR beta chains cytomegalovirus-associated. Later analysis placed DRB1 highest and HLA-C lowest in TCR association rates, which differed by HLA locus.

With respect to this clone: Its target is not known.

CDR3 length equals 13 residues. Germline V gene lookup returns CDR1 LGHNA and CDR2 YSLEER. With 6 bases removed from V and 4 bases from J, the gap between germline ends came to 10 bases. Amplification used 60 Vbeta primers and 13 Jbeta primers. Original handling: An analysis performed later counted roughly 80 million unique TCR beta chains (roughly 11 million of them shared). This table comes from immunoSEQ multiplex PCR, and its TCRdb copy is limited to in-frame clones, with some not included. The DNA gave D and trimming, while V, J and clone size come from that table. The data hold some 150,000 clones, with about 77% observed a single time.

This chain uses TRBV4-3 with TRBJ1-3; D not resolved. This clonotype was obtained from a woman in her 40s in good health and CMV-seronegative. Specimen: PBMCs. CDR3 sequence reads: CASRGRQGNTIYF. In nucleotides, the CDR3 is TGCGCCAGCAGGGGCCGTCAAGGAAACACCATATATTTT.